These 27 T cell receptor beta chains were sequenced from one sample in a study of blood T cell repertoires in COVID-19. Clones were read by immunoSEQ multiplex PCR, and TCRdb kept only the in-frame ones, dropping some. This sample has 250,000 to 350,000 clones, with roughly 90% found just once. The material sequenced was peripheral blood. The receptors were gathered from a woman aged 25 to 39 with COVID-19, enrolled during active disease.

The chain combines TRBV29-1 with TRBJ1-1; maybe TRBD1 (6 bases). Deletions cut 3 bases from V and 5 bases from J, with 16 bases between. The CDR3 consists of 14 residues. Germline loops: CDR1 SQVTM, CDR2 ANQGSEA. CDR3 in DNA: TGCAGCGTTGAGACTACAGGGAGCAGAACTGAAGCTTTCTTT. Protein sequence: CSVETTGSRTEAFF.

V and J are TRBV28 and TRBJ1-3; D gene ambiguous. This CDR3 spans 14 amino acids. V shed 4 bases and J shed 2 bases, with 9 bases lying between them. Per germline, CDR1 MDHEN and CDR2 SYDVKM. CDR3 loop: CASSWSVAGNTIYF. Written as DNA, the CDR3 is TGTGCCAGCAGTTGGTCAGTGGCTGGAAACACCATATATTTT.

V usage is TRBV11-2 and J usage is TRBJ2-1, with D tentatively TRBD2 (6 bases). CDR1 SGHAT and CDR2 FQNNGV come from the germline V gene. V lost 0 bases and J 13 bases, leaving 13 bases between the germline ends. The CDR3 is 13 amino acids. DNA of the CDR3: TGTGCCAGCAGCTTAGATCGGGAGAGTACTCAGTTCTTC. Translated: CASSLDRESTQFF.

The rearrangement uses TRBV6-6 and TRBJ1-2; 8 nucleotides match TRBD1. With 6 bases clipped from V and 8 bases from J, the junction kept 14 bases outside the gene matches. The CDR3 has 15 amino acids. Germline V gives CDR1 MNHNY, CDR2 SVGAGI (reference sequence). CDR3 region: CASSPDRGRARGYTF. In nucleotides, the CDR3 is TGTGCCAGCAGCCCTGACAGGGGACGTGCGAGGGGCTACACCTTC.

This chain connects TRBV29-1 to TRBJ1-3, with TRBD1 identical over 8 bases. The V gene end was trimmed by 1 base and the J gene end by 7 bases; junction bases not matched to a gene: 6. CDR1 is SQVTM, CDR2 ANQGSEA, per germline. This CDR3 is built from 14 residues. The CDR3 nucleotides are TGCAGCGTTGAAGTCAGGGGGCGCGTGAACACCATATATTTT. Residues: CSVEVRGRVNTIYF.

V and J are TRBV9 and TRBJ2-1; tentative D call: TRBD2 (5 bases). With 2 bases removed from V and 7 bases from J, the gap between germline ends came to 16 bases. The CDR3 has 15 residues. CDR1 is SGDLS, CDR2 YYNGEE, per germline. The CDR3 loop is CASSVQDYMGNEQFF. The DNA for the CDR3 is TGTGCCAGCAGCGTTCAAGACTACATGGGGAATGAGCAGTTCTTC.

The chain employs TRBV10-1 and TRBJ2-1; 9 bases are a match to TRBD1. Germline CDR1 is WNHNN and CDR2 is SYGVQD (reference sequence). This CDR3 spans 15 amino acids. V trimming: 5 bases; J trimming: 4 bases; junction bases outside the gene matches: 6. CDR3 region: CASSYAGTGYNEQFF. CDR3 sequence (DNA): TGCGCCAGCAGTTACGCCGGGACAGGGTACAATGAGCAGTTCTTC.

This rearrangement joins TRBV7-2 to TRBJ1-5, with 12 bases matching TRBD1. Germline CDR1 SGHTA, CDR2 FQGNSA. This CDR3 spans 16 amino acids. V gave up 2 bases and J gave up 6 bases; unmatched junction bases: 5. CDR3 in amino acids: CASSLRGQGAVQPQHF. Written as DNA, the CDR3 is TGTGCCAGCAGCTTAAGGGGACAGGGGGCGGTTCAGCCCCAGCATTTT.

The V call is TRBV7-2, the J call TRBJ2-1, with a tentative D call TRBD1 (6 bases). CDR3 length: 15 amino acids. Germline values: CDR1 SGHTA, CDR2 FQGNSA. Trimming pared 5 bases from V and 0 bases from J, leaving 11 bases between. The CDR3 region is CASSPQGNSYNEQFF. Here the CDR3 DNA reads TGTGCCAGCAGCCCCCAGGGGAACTCCTACAATGAGCAGTTCTTC.

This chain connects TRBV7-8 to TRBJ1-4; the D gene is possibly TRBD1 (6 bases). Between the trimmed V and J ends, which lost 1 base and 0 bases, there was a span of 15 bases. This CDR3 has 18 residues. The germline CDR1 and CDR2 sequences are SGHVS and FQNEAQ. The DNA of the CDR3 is TGTGCCAGCAGCTTAGTGTGGTTGAGGACAGCAACTAATGAAAAACTGTTTTTT. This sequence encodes CASSLVWLRTATNEKLFF.

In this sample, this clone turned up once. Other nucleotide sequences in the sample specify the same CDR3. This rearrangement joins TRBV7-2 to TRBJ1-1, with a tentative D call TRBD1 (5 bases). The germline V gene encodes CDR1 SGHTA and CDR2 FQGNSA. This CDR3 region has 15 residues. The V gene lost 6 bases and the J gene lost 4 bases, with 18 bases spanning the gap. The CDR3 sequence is CASSLNGQGGTEAFF. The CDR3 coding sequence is TGTGCCAGCAGTTTGAACGGGCAGGGCGGCACTGAAGCTTTCTTT.

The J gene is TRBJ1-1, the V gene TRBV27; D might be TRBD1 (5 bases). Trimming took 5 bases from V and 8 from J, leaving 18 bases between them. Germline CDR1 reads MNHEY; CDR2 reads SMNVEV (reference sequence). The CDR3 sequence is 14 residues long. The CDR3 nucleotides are TGTGCCAGCAGTACCCCGTCGGGCCCAGGGGAAGCTTTCTTT. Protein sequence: CASSTPSGPGEAFF.

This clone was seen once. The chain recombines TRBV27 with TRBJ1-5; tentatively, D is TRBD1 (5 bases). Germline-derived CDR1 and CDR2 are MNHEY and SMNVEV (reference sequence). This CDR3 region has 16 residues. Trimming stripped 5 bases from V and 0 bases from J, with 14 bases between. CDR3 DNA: TGTGCCAGCAGTCCCATGTGGGACTTTAGCAATCAGCCCCAGCATTTT. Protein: CASSPMWDFSNQPQHF.

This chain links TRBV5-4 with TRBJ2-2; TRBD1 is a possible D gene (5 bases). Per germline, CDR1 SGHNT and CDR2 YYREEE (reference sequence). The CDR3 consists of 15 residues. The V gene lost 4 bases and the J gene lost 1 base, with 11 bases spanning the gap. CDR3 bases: TGTGCCAGCAGCACCCAGACAGTGAACACCGGGGAGCTGTTTTTT. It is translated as CASSTQTVNTGELFF. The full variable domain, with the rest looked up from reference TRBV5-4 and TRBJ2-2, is ETGVTQSPTHLIKTRGQQVTLRCSSQSGHNTVSWYQQALGQGPQFIFQYYREEENGRGNFPPRFSGLQFPNYSSELNVNALELDDSALYLCASSTQTVNTGELFFGEGSRLTVL.

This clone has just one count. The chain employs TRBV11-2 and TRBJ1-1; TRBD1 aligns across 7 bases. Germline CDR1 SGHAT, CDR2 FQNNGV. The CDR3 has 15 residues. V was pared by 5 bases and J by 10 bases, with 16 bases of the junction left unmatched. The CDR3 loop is CASSLWTGLEVGAFF. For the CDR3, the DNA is TGTGCCAGCAGCCTCTGGACAGGCCTCGAGGTAGGAGCTTTCTTT.

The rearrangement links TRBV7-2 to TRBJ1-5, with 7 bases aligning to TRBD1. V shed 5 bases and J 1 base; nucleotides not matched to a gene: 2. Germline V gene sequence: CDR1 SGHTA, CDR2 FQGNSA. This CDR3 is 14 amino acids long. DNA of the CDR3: TGTGCCAGCAGCGGGGACAGCAGCAATCAGCCCCAGCATTTT. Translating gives CASSGDSSNQPQHF.

The CDR3 here is CAISPPGGGNNEQFF. DNA for the CDR3: TGTGCCATCAGCCCGCCGGGCGGGGGCAACAATGAGCAGTTCTTC. The chain is built from TRBV10-3 and TRBJ2-1; perhaps TRBD2 as D (7 bases). This CDR3 is 15 amino acids long. CDR1 and CDR2 (germline): ENHRY, SYGVKD. V lost 6 bases to trimming and J lost 5 bases, with 17 bases between them.

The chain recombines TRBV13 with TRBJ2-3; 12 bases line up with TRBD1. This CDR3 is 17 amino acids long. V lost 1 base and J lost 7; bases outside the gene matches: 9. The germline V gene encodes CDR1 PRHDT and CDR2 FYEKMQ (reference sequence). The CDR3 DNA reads TGTGCCAGCAGCTTAGCCGCCGGGACAGGGGGCCCTAATACGCAGTATTTT. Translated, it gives CASSLAAGTGGPNTQYF. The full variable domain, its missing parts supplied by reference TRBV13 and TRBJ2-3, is AAGVIQSPRHLIKEKRETATLKCYPIPRHDTVYWYQQGPGQDPQFLISFYEKMQSDKGSIPDRFSAQQFSDYHSELNMSSLELGDSALYFCASSLAAGTGGPNTQYFGPGTRLTVL.

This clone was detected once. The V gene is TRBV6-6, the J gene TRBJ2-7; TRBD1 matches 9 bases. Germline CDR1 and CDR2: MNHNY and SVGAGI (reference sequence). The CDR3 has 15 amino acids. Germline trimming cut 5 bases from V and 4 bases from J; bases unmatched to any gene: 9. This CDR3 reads CASSNKDRGSYEQYF. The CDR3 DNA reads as TGTGCCAGCAGTAACAAGGACAGGGGTTCGTACGAGCAGTACTTC.

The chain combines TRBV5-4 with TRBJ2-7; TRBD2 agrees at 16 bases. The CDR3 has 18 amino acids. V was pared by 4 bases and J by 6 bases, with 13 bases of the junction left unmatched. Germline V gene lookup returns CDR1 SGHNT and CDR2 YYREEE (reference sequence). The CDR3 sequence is CASSPEKPGLAGGGEQYF. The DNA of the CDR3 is TGTGCCAGCAGCCCTGAAAAACCGGGACTAGCGGGAGGGGGCGAGCAGTACTTC.

The CDR3 reads CASSILRDRGLGQPQHF. The DNA for the CDR3 is TGTGCCAGTAGTATCCTCCGGGACAGGGGGCTTGGTCAGCCCCAGCATTTT. The gene calls are TRBV19 and TRBJ1-5, with TRBD1 identical over 12 bases. V trimming: 3 bases; J trimming: 6 bases; junction bases outside the gene matches: 9. The CDR3 consists of 17 residues. Germline V lookup: CDR1 LNHDA, CDR2 SQIVND (reference sequence).

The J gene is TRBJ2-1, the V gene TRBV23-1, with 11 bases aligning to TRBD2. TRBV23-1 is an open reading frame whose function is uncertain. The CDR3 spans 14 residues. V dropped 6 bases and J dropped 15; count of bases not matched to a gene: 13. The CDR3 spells CASSIGTSGPPRFF. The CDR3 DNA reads TGCGCCAGCAGCATTGGGACTAGCGGCCCCCCGCGGTTCTTC.

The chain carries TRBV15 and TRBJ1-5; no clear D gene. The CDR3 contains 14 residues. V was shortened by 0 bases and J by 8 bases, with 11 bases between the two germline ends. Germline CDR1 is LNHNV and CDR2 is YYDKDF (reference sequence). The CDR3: CATSREEPMEPQHF. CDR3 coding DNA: TGTGCCACCAGCAGAGAGGAGCCTATGGAGCCCCAGCATTTT.

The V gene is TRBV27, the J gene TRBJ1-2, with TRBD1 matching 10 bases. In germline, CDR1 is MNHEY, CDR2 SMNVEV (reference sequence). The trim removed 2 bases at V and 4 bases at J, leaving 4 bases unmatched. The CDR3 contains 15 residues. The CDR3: CASSLGDRGTYGYTF. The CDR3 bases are TGTGCCAGCAGTTTAGGGGACAGGGGAACCTATGGCTACACCTTC.

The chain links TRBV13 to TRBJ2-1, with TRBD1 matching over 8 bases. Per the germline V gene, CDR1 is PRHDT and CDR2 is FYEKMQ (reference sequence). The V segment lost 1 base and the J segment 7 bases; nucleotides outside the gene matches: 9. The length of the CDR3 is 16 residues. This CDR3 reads CASSLEGGDRGNEQFF. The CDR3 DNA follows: TGTGCCAGCAGCTTAGAGGGCGGAGACAGGGGAAATGAGCAGTTCTTC.

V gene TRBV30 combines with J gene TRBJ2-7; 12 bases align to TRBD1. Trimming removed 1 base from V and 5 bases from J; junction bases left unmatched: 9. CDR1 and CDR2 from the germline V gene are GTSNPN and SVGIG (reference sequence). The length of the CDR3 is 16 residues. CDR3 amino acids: CAWSELRGQGADEQYF. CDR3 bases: TGTGCCTGGAGTGAATTACGGGGACAGGGGGCGGACGAGCAGTACTTC.

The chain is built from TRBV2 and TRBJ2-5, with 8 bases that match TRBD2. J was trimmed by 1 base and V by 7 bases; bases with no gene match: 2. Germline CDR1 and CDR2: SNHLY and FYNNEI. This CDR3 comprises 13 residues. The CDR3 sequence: CASKGTSQETQYF. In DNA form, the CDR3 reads TGTGCCAGCAAGGGGACTAGCCAAGAGACCCAGTACTTC.